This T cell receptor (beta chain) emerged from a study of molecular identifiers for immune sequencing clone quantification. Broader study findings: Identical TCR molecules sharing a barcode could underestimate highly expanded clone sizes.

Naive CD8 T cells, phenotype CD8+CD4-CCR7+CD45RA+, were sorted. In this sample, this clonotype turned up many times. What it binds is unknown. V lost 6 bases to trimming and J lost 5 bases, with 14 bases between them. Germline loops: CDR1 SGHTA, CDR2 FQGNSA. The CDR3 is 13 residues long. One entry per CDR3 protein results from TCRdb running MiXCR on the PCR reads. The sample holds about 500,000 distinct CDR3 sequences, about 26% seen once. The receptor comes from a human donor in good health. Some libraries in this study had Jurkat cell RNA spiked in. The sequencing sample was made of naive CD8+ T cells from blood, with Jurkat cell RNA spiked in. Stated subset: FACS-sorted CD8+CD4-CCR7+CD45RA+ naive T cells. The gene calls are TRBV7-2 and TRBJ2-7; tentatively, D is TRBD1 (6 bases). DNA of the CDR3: TGTGCCAGCAGTCTCCAGGGGTTACACGAGCAGTACTTC. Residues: CASSLQGLHEQYF.